This T cell receptor beta chain was sequenced for a study of T cell responses to AZD1222 COVID-19 vaccine. Germline assignment: CDR1 MNHEY and CDR2 SVGAGI. The CDR3 covers 14 residues. Trimming removed 8 bases from V and 1 base from J, with 11 bases in between. Clones were read by immunoSEQ multiplex PCR, and TCRdb kept only the in-frame ones, dropping some. The sample yields around 100,000 clones, roughly 85% seen once. The chain has TRBV6-5 and TRBJ2-2, with D uncertain. The sequences come from peripheral blood, collected on day 0 of AZD1222 vaccination. This TCR derives from an adult in good health. This chain's CDR3 is CASRAGQNTGELFF. The DNA for the CDR3 is TGTGCCAGCCGAGCTGGGCAGAACACCGGGGAGCTGTTTTTT.